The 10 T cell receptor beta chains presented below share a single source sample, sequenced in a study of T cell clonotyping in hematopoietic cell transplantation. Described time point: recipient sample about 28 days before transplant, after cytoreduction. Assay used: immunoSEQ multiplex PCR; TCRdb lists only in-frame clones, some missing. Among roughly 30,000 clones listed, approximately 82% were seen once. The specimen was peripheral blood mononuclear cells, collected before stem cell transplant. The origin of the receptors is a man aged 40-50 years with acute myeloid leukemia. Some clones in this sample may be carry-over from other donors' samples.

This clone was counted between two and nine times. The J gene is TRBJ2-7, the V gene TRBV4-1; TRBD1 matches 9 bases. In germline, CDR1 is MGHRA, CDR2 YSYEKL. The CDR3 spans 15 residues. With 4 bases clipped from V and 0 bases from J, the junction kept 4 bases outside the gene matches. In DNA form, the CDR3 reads TGCGCCAGCAGCCGGGGACAGGGCGACTCCTACGAGCAGTACTTC. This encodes CASSRGQGDSYEQYF.

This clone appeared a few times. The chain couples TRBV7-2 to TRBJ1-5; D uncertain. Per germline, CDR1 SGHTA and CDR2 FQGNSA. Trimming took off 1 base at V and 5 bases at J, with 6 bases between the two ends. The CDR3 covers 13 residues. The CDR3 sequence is CASSLDSYQPQHF. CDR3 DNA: TGTGCCAGCAGCTTAGACAGTTATCAGCCCCAGCATTTT.

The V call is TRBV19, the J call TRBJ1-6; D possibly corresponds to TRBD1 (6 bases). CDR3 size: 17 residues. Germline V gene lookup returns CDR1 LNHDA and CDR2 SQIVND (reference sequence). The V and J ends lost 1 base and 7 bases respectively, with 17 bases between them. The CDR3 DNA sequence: TGTGCCAGTAGTATAGGCGGCTTGGACAGTCTGAATTCACCCCTCCACTTT. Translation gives CASSIGGLDSLNSPLHF.

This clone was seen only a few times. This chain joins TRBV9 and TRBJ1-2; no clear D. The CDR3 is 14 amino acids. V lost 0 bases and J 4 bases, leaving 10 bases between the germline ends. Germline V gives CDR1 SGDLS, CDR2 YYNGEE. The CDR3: CASSVEQVPYGYTF. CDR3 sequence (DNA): TGTGCCAGCAGCGTAGAGCAGGTGCCCTATGGCTACACCTTC.

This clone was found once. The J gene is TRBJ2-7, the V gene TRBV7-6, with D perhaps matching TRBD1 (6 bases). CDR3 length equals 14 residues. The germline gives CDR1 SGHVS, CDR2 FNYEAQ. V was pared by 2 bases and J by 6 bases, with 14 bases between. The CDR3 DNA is TGTGCCAGCAGCTTAAACAGGGCTGCATCCGAGCAGTACTTC. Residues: CASSLNRAASEQYF.

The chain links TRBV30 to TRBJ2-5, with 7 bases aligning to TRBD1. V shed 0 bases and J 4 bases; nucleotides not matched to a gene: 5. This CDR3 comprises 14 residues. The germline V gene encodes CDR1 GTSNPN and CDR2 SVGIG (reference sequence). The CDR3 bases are TGTGCCTGGAGTGTACAAGGGGGCGGAGAGACCCAGTACTTC. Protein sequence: CAWSVQGGGETQYF.

The CDR3 nucleotides are TGTGCCAGCAGCAGCGGACGCGGAGGGTACGAGCAGTACTTC. Residues: CASSSGRGGYEQYF. The V and J genes are TRBV7-2 and TRBJ2-7; D perhaps matches TRBD2 (6 bases). Germline V gene sequence: CDR1 SGHTA, CDR2 FQGNSA. The CDR3 runs to 14 residues. V lost 5 bases to trimming and J lost 4 bases, with 15 bases between them.

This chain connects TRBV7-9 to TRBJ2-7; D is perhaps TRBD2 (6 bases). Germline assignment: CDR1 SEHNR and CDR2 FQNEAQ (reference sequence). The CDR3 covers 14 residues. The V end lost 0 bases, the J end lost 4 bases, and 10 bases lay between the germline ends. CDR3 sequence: CASSLAGGGYEQYF. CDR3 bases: TGTGCCAGCAGCTTAGCGGGAGGTGGGTACGAGCAGTACTTC.

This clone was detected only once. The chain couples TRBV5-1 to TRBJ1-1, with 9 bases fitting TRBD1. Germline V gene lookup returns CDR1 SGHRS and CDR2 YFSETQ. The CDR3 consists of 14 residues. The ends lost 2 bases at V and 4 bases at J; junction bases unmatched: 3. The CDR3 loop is CASSLGTGITEAFF. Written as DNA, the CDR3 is TGCGCCAGCAGCTTAGGGACAGGGATCACTGAAGCTTTCTTT.

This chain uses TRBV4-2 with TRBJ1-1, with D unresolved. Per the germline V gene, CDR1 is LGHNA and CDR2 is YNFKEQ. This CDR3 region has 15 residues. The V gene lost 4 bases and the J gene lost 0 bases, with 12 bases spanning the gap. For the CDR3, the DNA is TGTGCCAGCAGCCTATTTACCTCCATGAACACTGAAGCTTTCTTT. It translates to CASSLFTSMNTEAFF.